These T cell receptor beta chains were read from a single sample in a study of beta chain features in type 1 diabetes. TCRdb's table, derived via immunoSEQ multiplex PCR, lists solely in-frame clones and lacks some. The sample shows under 250,000 clones, 13% to 15% of them seen only once. Sequencing input: naive CD4+ T cells from blood. The source of these receptors is a woman in her thirties or forties in good health. CDR3s include the opening cysteine and the closing phenylalanine or tryptophan. Each record gives: J gene, V gene, clone size, D gene, CDR3 protein, CDR3 DNA. The D gene is left open where the match is weak. Clone sizes are given selectively: once, few, many, or a class where the clone is expanded.

TRBJ2-7	TRBV6-1	-	-	CASNLGQYEQYF	TGTGCCAGCAATCTCGGACAGTACGAGCAGTACTTC
TRBJ2-7	TRBV12-2	few	-	CASRQRQGPPYEQYF	TGTGCAAGTCGTCAGCGACAGGGGCCCCCCTACGAGCAGTACTTC
TRBJ2-2	TRBV2	-	TRBD2	CASSGTGGRNTGELFF	TGTGCCAGCAGTGGAACGGGGGGGCGGAACACCGGGGAGCTGTTTTTT
TRBJ2-5	TRBV7-9	few	-	CASSGGQYQETQYF	TGTGCCAGCAGCGGTGGACAGTACCAAGAGACCCAGTACTTC
TRBJ2-3	TRBV7-2	few	-	CASSYSTRPDTQYF	TGTGCCAGCAGCTACTCGACTAGACCGGATACGCAGTATTTT
TRBJ2-7	TRBV5-1	few	-	CASSPNSAWEQYF	TGCGCCAGCAGCCCCAACTCCGCCTGGGAGCAGTACTTC
TRBJ2-7	TRBV18	-	-	CASSPRTGNSYEQYF	TGTGCCAGCTCACCCCGAACCGGGAACAGCTACGAGCAGTACTTC
TRBJ2-3	TRBV25-1	-	TRBD2	CASSEWLAGTSTDTQYF	TGTGCCAGCAGTGAATGGCTAGCGGGAACTAGCACAGATACGCAGTATTTT
TRBJ2-7	TRBV12-5	few	TRBD2	CASGSRGGNEQYF	TGTGCTAGTGGTTCCCGGGGGGGAAACGAGCAGTACTTC
TRBJ1-6	TRBV7-6	few	-	CASSLGRRLHF	TGTGCCAGCAGCCTCGGACGGAGGCTCCACTTT
TRBJ1-2	TRBV11-2	few	-	CASSQPGVNYGYTF	TGTGCCAGCAGCCAACCAGGGGTCAACTATGGCTACACCTTC
TRBJ1-4	TRBV7-2	few	TRBD1	CASSRQGLEKLFF	TGTGCCAGCAGCCGACAGGGGCTCGAAAAACTGTTTTTT
TRBJ2-6	TRBV29-1	few	TRBD1	CSVGQGAGGANVLTF	TGCAGCGTGGGACAGGGGGCGGGTGGGGCCAACGTCCTGACTTTC
TRBJ2-7	TRBV18	-	TRBD1	CASSPRTGVEQYF	TGTGCCAGCTCCCCAAGGACAGGGGTCGAGCAGTACTTC
TRBJ2-7	TRBV19	-	TRBD1	CASSRQGPPYEQYF	TGTGCCAGTAGTCGACAGGGACCGCCCTACGAGCAGTACTTC
TRBJ1-2	TRBV5-4	few	TRBD1	CASSLVAGGYGYTF	TGTGCCAGCAGCTTGGTGGCAGGGGGCTATGGCTACACCTTC
TRBJ1-3	TRBV19	-	TRBD1	CASKASAGQQVSGNTIYF	TGTGCCAGTAAGGCAAGCGCGGGACAGCAAGTCTCTGGAAACACCATATATTTT
TRBJ2-7	TRBV4-1	-	TRBD1	CASSPGQGPYSYEQYF	TGCGCCAGCAGCCCGGGACAGGGGCCGTACTCCTACGAGCAGTACTTC
TRBJ2-5	TRBV20-1	few	-	CSASQGETQYF	TGCAGTGCTAGCCAGGGGGAGACCCAGTACTTC
TRBJ2-7	TRBV11-1	few	-	CASSLRGPSYEQYF	TGTGCCAGCAGCCTCCGGGGTCCCTCCTACGAGCAGTACTTC
TRBJ2-7	TRBV28	once	-	CASSLGATSTYEQYF	TGTGCCAGCAGTTTAGGGGCTACATCGACCTACGAGCAGTACTTC
TRBJ1-2	TRBV7-2	-	TRBD1	CASSPGQEFRHYGYTF	TGTGCCAGCAGCCCAGGACAGGAGTTTAGGCACTATGGCTACACCTTC
TRBJ2-7	TRBV19	few	-	CASSSGAYEQYF	TGTGCCAGTAGTTCAGGGGCCTACGAGCAGTACTTC
TRBJ2-3	TRBV10-3	-	-	CAISAGGGADTQYF	TGTGCCATCAGTGCGGGAGGGGGCGCAGATACGCAGTATTTT
TRBJ2-7	TRBV7-2	few	TRBD1	CASSLTGGSLNEQYF	TGTGCCAGCAGCTTAACAGGGGGCAGCCTCAACGAGCAGTACTTC
TRBJ2-1	TRBV6-5	-	TRBD2	CATSLAGGYNEQFF	TGTGCCACCTCCCTAGCGGGGGGTTACAATGAGCAGTTCTTC
TRBJ1-2	TRBV5-1	-	TRBD1	CASSNVTGGAFVYGYTF	TGCGCCAGCAGCAATGTCACAGGGGGCGCATTCGTGTATGGCTACACCTTC
TRBJ2-2	TRBV9	-	TRBD1	CASRQGALGGELFF	TGTGCCAGCAGACAGGGGGCGCTTGGCGGGGAGCTGTTTTTT
TRBJ2-7	TRBV23-1	few	-	CASKGHSYEQYF	TGCGCCAGCAAGGGACACTCCTACGAGCAGTACTTC
TRBJ1-2	TRBV4-3	few	-	CASSQGSSGGAGYGYTF	TGCGCCAGCAGCCAAGGGTCCTCGGGCGGGGCGGGCTATGGCTACACCTTC
TRBJ1-1	TRBV19	few	-	CASRQGYEAFF	TGTGCCAGTAGACAGGGTTATGAAGCTTTCTTT
TRBJ2-1	TRBV5-1	few	TRBD2	CASSLAGGLIGEQFF	TGCGCCAGCAGCTTAGCGGGGGGGCTAATTGGTGAGCAGTTCTTC
TRBJ1-5	TRBV29-1	few	TRBD1	CSVARDRGEQPQHF	TGCAGCGTTGCCCGGGACAGGGGTGAACAGCCCCAGCATTTT
TRBJ2-5	TRBV4-3	-	-	CASSRRGGEQETQYF	TGCGCCAGCAGCCGAAGAGGAGGGGAGCAAGAGACCCAGTACTTC
TRBJ2-3	TRBV15	-	-	CATSSQQGEDTQYF	TGTGCCACCAGCAGTCAACAGGGTGAAGATACGCAGTATTTT
TRBJ2-2	TRBV11-2	-	TRBD2	CASSLIGGGGTGELFF	TGTGCCAGCAGCTTAATTGGCGGGGGGGGCACCGGGGAGCTGTTTTTT
TRBJ2-5	TRBV5-4	few	TRBD1	CASSPRQGLETQYF	TGTGCCAGCAGCCCCCGACAGGGCCTGGAGACCCAGTACTTC
TRBJ2-7	TRBV7-8	few	-	CASTDSYGEPYEQYF	TGTGCCAGCACCGACTCGTACGGGGAACCCTACGAGCAGTACTTC
TRBJ1-2	TRBV25-1	-	-	CASSRVTNYGYTF	TGTGCCTCCTCGAGGGTTACTAACTATGGCTACACCTTC
TRBJ1-1	TRBV29-1	few	TRBD1	CSVEGTGGLMFTEAFF	TGCAGCGTTGAGGGGACAGGGGGCTTAATGTTCACTGAAGCTTTCTTT
TRBJ1-4	TRBV29-1	-	-	CSVHLLGREKLFF	TGCAGCGTTCACCTACTAGGGAGAGAAAAACTGTTTTTT
TRBJ2-4	TRBV5-6	few	-	CASSFTVLRGNIQYF	TGTGCCAGCAGCTTTACAGTCCTAAGGGGGAACATTCAGTACTTC
TRBJ1-6	TRBV27	-	TRBD1	CASSLQGPSSYNSPLHF	TGTGCCAGCAGTCTACAGGGGCCGAGCTCCTATAATTCACCCCTCCACTTT
TRBJ2-3	TRBV10-3	many	-	CAISDREVTQYF	TGTGCCATCAGTGACAGGGAGGTTACGCAGTATTTT
TRBJ2-7	TRBV5-4	few	-	CASSSDKYYEQYF	TGTGCCAGCAGCTCAGACAAATACTACGAGCAGTACTTC
TRBJ2-7	TRBV10-1	-	-	CASSVWQGGEQYF	TGCGCCAGCAGTGTATGGCAGGGCGGCGAGCAGTACTTC
TRBJ1-1	TRBV5-1	-	-	CASSLVPGSGNTEAFF	TGCGCCAGCAGCTTGGTGCCAGGGTCGGGGAACACTGAAGCTTTCTTT
TRBJ1-4	TRBV14	-	-	CASSQSGGSNEKLFF	TGTGCCAGCAGCCAATCGGGGGGATCTAATGAAAAACTGTTTTTT
TRBJ1-1	TRBV6-1	-	-	CASSEPTGNTEAFF	TGTGCCAGCAGTGAACCCACAGGGAACACTGAAGCTTTCTTT
TRBJ1-1	TRBV2	-	TRBD1	CASRTGTGDLVTEAFF	TGTGCCAGCAGAACCGGGACAGGGGATTTAGTCACTGAAGCTTTCTTT
TRBJ2-7	TRBV4-2	-	TRBD1	CASSQGDADRGGAYEQYF	TGTGCCAGCAGCCAAGGGGACGCGGACAGGGGGGGTGCGTACGAGCAGTACTTC
TRBJ2-5	TRBV7-9	-	TRBD1	CAIPGQGLQETQYF	TGTGCCATCCCGGGACAGGGCCTTCAAGAGACCCAGTACTTC
TRBJ2-7	TRBV2	-	-	CASSEDRTAYEQYF	TGTGCCAGCAGTGAAGATAGGACAGCCTACGAGCAGTACTTC
TRBJ2-1	TRBV29-1	few	TRBD2	CSVSARLAGTRSRSYNEQFF	TGCAGCGTCTCCGCGCGACTAGCGGGGACAAGAAGCCGCTCCTACAATGAGCAGTTCTTC
TRBJ2-7	TRBV7-9	-	TRBD1	CASSLGTGLSYEQYF	TGTGCCAGCAGCTTAGGGACAGGTTTATCCTACGAGCAGTACTTC
TRBJ2-1	TRBV5-6	few	TRBD1	CASSSGTGSYNEQFF	TGTGCCAGCAGCTCCGGGACAGGCAGCTACAATGAGCAGTTCTTC
TRBJ2-2	TRBV19	-	-	CASSFGVGTNTGELFF	TGTGCCAGTAGCTTTGGAGTCGGCACGAACACCGGGGAGCTGTTTTTT
TRBJ1-4	TRBV5-1	few	-	CASSVGLSTNEKLFF	TGCGCCAGCAGCGTGGGTTTGAGTACTAATGAAAAACTGTTTTTT